This is a list of T cell receptor beta chains from one sample in a study of blood T cell repertoires in COVID-19. Only in-frame clones appear in the TCRdb table, and some are missing; sequencing was by immunoSEQ multiplex PCR. The sample lists 150,000 to 200,000 clones; nearly 80% were seen once. The sequenced sample was peripheral blood. Source of these receptors: a woman aged 70-85 years with acute or convalescent COVID-19. Both conserved end residues are part of each CDR3. The order of the fields is V gene, D gene, J gene, CDR3 protein. D genes are given only for firm matches.

>TRBV5-1|-|TRBJ1-4
CASTPGGSSDEKLFF
>TRBV13|TRBD2|TRBJ2-3
CASSYPGLVKKGPYF
>TRBV18|TRBD2|TRBJ2-1
CASSPQRTSANEQFF
>TRBV30|-|TRBJ2-3
CAWSDTPRGGPTIDTQYF
>TRBV24-1|TRBD1|TRBJ2-6
CATSDGTGESSGANVLTF
>TRBV28|-|TRBJ2-5
CASRTYFVYPQETQYF
>TRBV29-1|TRBD1|TRBJ1-1
CSVPGQGNTEAFF
>TRBV11-2|-|TRBJ2-4
CASSFLEGNIQYF
>TRBV15|TRBD2|TRBJ2-7
CATSPGTRGYEQYF
>TRBV6-5|TRBD2|TRBJ2-1
CASSSTSGGSYNEQFF
>TRBV7-8|TRBD2|TRBJ2-2
CASSSGLANTGELFF
>TRBV19|-|TRBJ2-1
CASSTTSLQFF
>TRBV27|TRBD1|TRBJ2-2
CASSTGTGHTGELFF
>TRBV9|TRBD1|TRBJ1-1
CASSAQTGGTEAFF
>TRBV5-1|-|TRBJ2-5
CASSLDFDRQETQYF
>TRBV7-9|-|TRBJ1-5
CASSIGGADQPQHF
>TRBV4-1|-|TRBJ1-2
CASSQDGNLPGYGYTF
>TRBV27|-|TRBJ2-2
CASSQPTVPSTGELFF
>TRBV4-1|-|TRBJ1-1
CASSQDLQPGNTEAFF
>TRBV6-5|-|TRBJ2-7
CASALIEQYF
>TRBV19|TRBD1|TRBJ1-2
CASRSQEDRGKGGYTF
>TRBV19|-|TRBJ2-2
CASRKDLGRNTGELFF
>TRBV11-2|-|TRBJ2-3
CASSLDHTDTQYF
>TRBV7-9|-|TRBJ2-5
CASSLSETQYF
>TRBV21-1|-|TRBJ2-7
CASIFPGLATEQYF
>TRBV27|-|TRBJ2-5
CASRPYALPNQETQYF
>TRBV4-1|-|TRBJ2-7
CASSQDRVGYEQYF
>TRBV5-1|-|TRBJ2-2
CASRHAPGELFF
>TRBV5-6|-|TRBJ1-5
CASSFRGKTQPQHF
>TRBV27|TRBD2|TRBJ2-7
CASSPGTSAHEQYF
>TRBV30|-|TRBJ1-2
CAWGAKGRRGYGYTF
>TRBV6-5|TRBD1|TRBJ2-1
CASSTQGVYNEQFF
>TRBV11-3|-|TRBJ2-2
CASSPGHLNTGELFF
>TRBV3-1/TRBV3-2|TRBD1|TRBJ2-5
CASSQDRDSGETQYF
>TRBV19|TRBD1|TRBJ1-5
CASSTQGARQPQHF
>TRBV7-2|TRBD1|TRBJ2-7
CASSSTGGNSYEQYF
>TRBV3-1/TRBV3-2|-|TRBJ2-5
CASSQNSWEETQYF
>TRBV6-1|TRBD2|TRBJ2-1
CASSELVGGPPNEQFF
>TRBV3-1/TRBV3-2|-|TRBJ2-1
CASSQGRRALHNEQFF
>TRBV19|TRBD1|TRBJ2-5
CASSTGGETQYF
>TRBV20-1|-|TRBJ2-1
CSAKGAGSGFF
>TRBV5-1|TRBD2|TRBJ2-5
CASSTGASGGQETQYF
>TRBV1|-|TRBJ2-1
CTSSRRIAPGPYNEQFF
>TRBV4-1|TRBD2|TRBJ2-1
CASSQVETSGSHEQFF
>TRBV5-1|TRBD2|TRBJ2-7
CASSFSSGSSYEQYF
>TRBV5-1|TRBD1|TRBJ1-1
CASSLLGQGATEAFF
>TRBV7-9|-|TRBJ1-6
CASSLGSSYNSPLHF
>TRBV5-1|TRBD1|TRBJ2-2
CASSLGGQVRRGTGELFF
>TRBV19|TRBD2|TRBJ2-1
CASSPRERRPSYNEQFF
>TRBV6-6|-|TRBJ1-4
CASTETEKLFF
>TRBV4-2|-|TRBJ2-1
CASSQEWARGREQFF
>TRBV11-3|-|TRBJ2-1
CASSGDSSYNEQFF
>TRBV30|TRBD1|TRBJ1-3
CAWSVWTGRTSGNTIYF
>TRBV5-1|-|TRBJ1-2
CASSSASTGNDGYTF
>TRBV3-1/TRBV3-2|TRBD2|TRBJ2-5
CASTNWTSGTGETQYF
>TRBV4-1|TRBD1|TRBJ2-1
CASSQGTGYFQSNEQFF